A single sample is the source of the 4 T cell receptor beta chains below, sequenced in a study of shared clonotypes between healthy human individuals. Data came from immunoSEQ multiplex PCR; TCRdb stores just in-frame clones and leaves some out. The table shows about half a million clones, with over 70% occurring only once. Material: PBMCs. All receptors derive from a woman between 40 and 50 years old in good health. Some clones in this sample may be carry-over from other donors' samples.

This chain uses TRBV11-3 with TRBJ2-1, with TRBD1 as a possible D gene (6 bases). V lost 0 bases, J lost 0 bases, and 9 bases lay in between. This CDR3 has 16 residues. Germline V CDR1 and CDR2: SGHNT, YENEEA. This CDR3 reads CASSLDGQSSYNEQFF. As DNA, the CDR3 is TGTGCCAGCAGCTTAGACGGACAGAGCTCCTACAATGAGCAGTTCTTC.

This chain uses TRBV5-4 with TRBJ2-7; a weak D match, TRBD2 (6 bases). This CDR3 has 14 residues. In germline, CDR1 is SGHNT, CDR2 YYREEE (reference sequence). V lost 3 bases and J lost 2, with 12 bases in between. The CDR3 coding sequence is TGTGCCAGCAGCTCGGGACTCTACACCTACGAGCAGTACTTC. It is translated as CASSSGLYTYEQYF.

The chain uses TRBV10-3 and TRBJ2-3; the match to TRBD2 covers 11 bases. The CDR3 extends over 16 amino acids. Germline V lookup: CDR1 ENHRY, CDR2 SYGVKD. The V and J ends lost 2 bases and 6 bases, in that order; junction bases with no gene match: 7. CDR3: CAISEPPGLAADTQYF. The DNA of the CDR3 is TGTGCCATCAGTGAGCCCCCGGGACTAGCGGCCGATACGCAGTATTTT.

The chain combines TRBV2 with TRBJ2-2, with D hard to call. Germline assignment: CDR1 SNHLY and CDR2 FYNNEI. V was shortened by 6 bases and J by 0 bases, with 8 bases between the two germline ends. The CDR3 is 14 residues long. This chain's CDR3 is CASRLTTNTGELFF. CDR3 bases: TGTGCCAGCAGATTGACAACGAACACCGGGGAGCTGTTTTTT.